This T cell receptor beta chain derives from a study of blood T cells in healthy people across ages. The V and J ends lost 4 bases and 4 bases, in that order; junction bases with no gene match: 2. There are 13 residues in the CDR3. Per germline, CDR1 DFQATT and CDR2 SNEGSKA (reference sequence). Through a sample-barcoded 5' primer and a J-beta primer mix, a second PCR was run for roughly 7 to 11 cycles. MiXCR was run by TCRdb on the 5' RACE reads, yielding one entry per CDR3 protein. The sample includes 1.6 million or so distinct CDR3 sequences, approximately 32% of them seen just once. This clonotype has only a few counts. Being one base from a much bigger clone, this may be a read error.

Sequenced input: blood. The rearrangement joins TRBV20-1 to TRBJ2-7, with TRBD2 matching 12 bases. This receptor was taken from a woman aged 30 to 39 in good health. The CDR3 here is CSAMTSGGYEQYF. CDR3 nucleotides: TGCAGTGCTATGACTAGCGGGGGTTACGAGCAGTACTTC.